One and the same sample provided the 20 T cell receptor beta chains below, sequenced in a study of shared clonotypes between healthy human individuals. Measured with immunoSEQ multiplex PCR; TCRdb has only the in-frame clones, and not every one. The repertoire has 2 million to 2.5 million clones, 85% to 95% of them found once; the top ten carry 0.1% to 0.15%. The sample comprised naive CD4+ T cells sorted from blood. Described subset: CD45RA+ positively selected. Source of these receptors: a man between 18 and 35 years old in good health.

V and J are TRBV10-1 and TRBJ2-3; D remains ambiguous. Germline CDR1 WNHNN, CDR2 SYGVQD (reference sequence). CDR3 length: 14 amino acids. V dropped 2 bases and J dropped 4 bases, with 10 bases sitting between them. This CDR3 reads CASSENTVSDTQYF. DNA of the CDR3: TGCGCCAGCAGTGAGAACACAGTCTCAGATACGCAGTATTTT.

The chain is built from TRBV28 and TRBJ2-6; D gene unclear. Per the germline V gene, CDR1 is MDHEN and CDR2 is SYDVKM. This CDR3 region has 16 residues. V was pared by 11 bases and J by 0 bases, with 17 bases between. Here the CDR3 reads CAAKLAGSSGANVLTF. In DNA form, the CDR3 reads TGTGCCGCCAAGTTGGCAGGCAGCTCTGGGGCCAACGTCCTGACTTTC.

CDR3 loop: CASSSESGNSYNEQFF. For the CDR3, the DNA is TGTGCCAGCAGTTCCGAGAGCGGGAACTCCTACAATGAGCAGTTCTTC. The V gene is TRBV6-5, the J gene TRBJ2-1; the match to TRBD2 covers 7 bases. Trimming at V came to 4 bases and at J to 0 bases, leaving 6 bases not matched to a gene. The CDR3 is 16 residues long. Germline CDR1 and CDR2: MNHEY and SVGAGI.

This clone was found once. The rearrangement links TRBV25-1 to TRBJ1-3; D unresolved. The CDR3 loop spans 13 amino acids. V was cut by 6 bases and J by 0 bases, with 6 bases left in between. Germline V CDR1 and CDR2: MGHDK, SYGVNS. As DNA, the CDR3 is TGTGCCAGCAGGAGGGCCTCTGGAAACACCATATATTTT. It specifies CASRRASGNTIYF.

The rearrangement links TRBV29-1 to TRBJ2-5; 9 bases are a match to TRBD1. V was pared by 3 bases and J by 4 bases, with 9 bases of the junction left unmatched. The V gene's germline CDR1 is SQVTM and CDR2 ANQGSEA. This CDR3 has 15 amino acids. This chain's CDR3 is CSVEDDRGGVETQYF. In DNA form, the CDR3 reads TGCAGCGTTGAGGATGACAGGGGGGGTGTAGAGACCCAGTACTTC.

The genes are TRBV2 and TRBJ2-1; unclear D gene. Germline CDR1 and CDR2: SNHLY and FYNNEI. The CDR3 spans 11 residues. With 6 bases removed from V and 8 bases from J, the gap between germline ends came to 8 bases. DNA of the CDR3: TGTGCCAGCAGCTATTCCCATGAGCAGTTCTTC. Translating it yields CASSYSHEQFF.

V and J are TRBV28 and TRBJ2-7; D uncertain. The germline V and J ends were trimmed by 3 bases and 7 bases, with 13 bases remaining between them. This CDR3 comprises 13 residues. CDR1 is MDHEN and CDR2 is SYDVKM in the germline V gene. DNA of the CDR3: TGTGCCAGCAGTTTTGTCGGTCCGATGGAGCAGTACTTC. Translation: CASSFVGPMEQYF. Supplemented by reference TRBV28 and TRBJ2-7, the full variable domain reads DVKVTQSSRYLVKRTGEKVFLECVQDMDHENMFWYRQDPGLGLRLIYFSYDVKMKEKGDIPEGYSVSREKKERFSLILESASTNQTSMYLCASSFVGPMEQYFGPGTRLTVT.

This clone has a handful of counts. Other DNA sequences in this specimen translate into the identical CDR3. This rearrangement joins TRBV5-4 to TRBJ2-2, with unresolved D. V was clipped by 0 bases and J by 4 bases, with 7 bases between them. Per the germline V gene, CDR1 is SGHNT and CDR2 is YYREEE (reference sequence). The CDR3 has 14 residues. The CDR3 sequence: CASSLDPGTGELFF. CDR3 nucleotide sequence: TGTGCCAGCAGCTTGGATCCGGGCACCGGGGAGCTGTTTTTT.

The chain links TRBV6-5 to TRBJ2-7; D is possibly TRBD2 (5 bases). Germline CDR1 is MNHEY and CDR2 is SVGAGI. Trimming pared 2 bases from V and 2 bases from J, leaving 10 bases between. CDR3 length equals 14 residues. The CDR3 DNA sequence: TGTGCCAGCAGTTACCCCCACGGGGCCTACGAGCAGTACTTC. It encodes CASSYPHGAYEQYF.

This clone occurred once. The rearrangement links TRBV29-1 to TRBJ2-7, with D maybe TRBD1 (6 bases). The V and J ends lost 5 bases and 2 bases respectively, with 13 bases between them. CDR3 length equals 13 residues. Germline V gives CDR1 SQVTM, CDR2 ANQGSEA. CDR3 sequence (DNA): TGCAGCGTTACACAGGGTAGAGCCTACGAGCAGTACTTC. Encoded protein: CSVTQGRAYEQYF.

The chain employs TRBV6-1 and TRBJ2-7; D assignment may be TRBD1 or TRBD2 (5 bases each). Per germline, CDR1 MNHNS and CDR2 SASEGT. V lost 5 bases and J lost 1, with 15 bases in between. This CDR3 spans 15 amino acids. The chain's CDR3 is CASSLGDPGSYEQYF. CDR3 DNA: TGTGCCAGCAGTCTAGGGGACCCGGGGTCCTACGAGCAGTACTTC.

The CDR3 bases are TGCGCCAGCAGCCCACGGGACAGGGTAATCTACGAGCAGTACTTC. It translates to CASSPRDRVIYEQYF. The V call is TRBV5-1, the J call TRBJ2-7; 9 bases are shared with TRBD1. The CDR3 is 15 amino acids. The V and J ends lost 4 bases and 3 bases, in that order; junction bases with no gene match: 8. From germline, CDR1 is SGHRS and CDR2 YFSETQ.

This clone was picked up one time. This rearrangement joins TRBV18 to TRBJ2-3; 9 bases agree with TRBD2. The CDR3 length is 16 residues. V shed 2 bases and J 5 bases; nucleotides not matched to a gene: 8. Germline-derived CDR1 and CDR2 are KGHSH and LQKENI. The CDR3 loop reads CASSPRVAGARDTQYF. DNA for the CDR3: TGTGCCAGCTCACCAAGAGTAGCGGGGGCCAGAGATACGCAGTATTTT.

This chain joins TRBV18 and TRBJ1-1; 10 positions match TRBD1. Looked up from germline, CDR1 is KGHSH and CDR2 is LQKENI. The CDR3 has 18 amino acids. V shed 3 bases and J 0 bases; nucleotides not matched to a gene: 10. CDR3 coding DNA: TGTGCCAGCTCACCTACCGGGACAGGGGACGCAGTGAACACTGAAGCTTTCTTT. Its translation: CASSPTGTGDAVNTEAFF.

This rearrangement joins TRBV25-1 to TRBJ1-2; D remains ambiguous. The V end lost 1 base, the J end lost 6 bases, and 18 bases lay between the germline ends. This CDR3 has 16 amino acids. In germline, CDR1 is MGHDK, CDR2 SYGVNS. The CDR3 region has the DNA TGTGCCAGCAGTGAATCCAAACCCGGGGAGACGGATGGCTACACCTTC. Translated, it gives CASSESKPGETDGYTF.

The chain couples TRBV28 to TRBJ1-6; no clear D gene. Germline values: CDR1 MDHEN, CDR2 SYDVKM. The CDR3 is 13 residues long. Trimming removed 6 bases at V and 9 bases at J, with 12 bases between. The CDR3 reads CASRISVTSPLHF. The CDR3 DNA follows: TGTGCCAGCAGGATAAGTGTGACTTCACCCCTCCACTTT.

V is TRBV4-2 and J is TRBJ2-3, with unresolved D. V was clipped by 10 bases and J by 3 bases, with 5 bases between them. From germline, CDR1 is LGHNA and CDR2 YNFKEQ. This CDR3 has 10 amino acids. The CDR3 protein is CAILTDTQYF. CDR3 bases: TGTGCCATCCTAACAGATACGCAGTATTTT.

The J gene is TRBJ2-7, the V gene TRBV28, with D uncertain. The ends were cut back, 7 bases at V and 5 bases at J, with 18 bases in the middle. Germline lookup yields CDR1 MDHEN and CDR2 SYDVKM. This CDR3 spans 14 amino acids. In DNA, the CDR3 is TGTGCCAGCACCCTTCCGGGCCAAAGGAACGAGCAGTACTTC. It codes for CASTLPGQRNEQYF. Supplemented by reference TRBV28 and TRBJ2-7, the full variable domain reads DVKVTQSSRYLVKRTGEKVFLECVQDMDHENMFWYRQDPGLGLRLIYFSYDVKMKEKGDIPEGYSVSREKKERFSLILESASTNQTSMYLCASTLPGQRNEQYFGPGTRLTVT.

To note about this clone: This same CDR3 is encoded by further DNA sequences in the sample. This chain joins TRBV4-3 and TRBJ1-5, with 7 bases lining up with TRBD1. V gave up 0 bases and J gave up 2 bases; unmatched junction bases: 1. The CDR3 covers 15 residues. Germline V gene data show CDR1 as LGHNA and CDR2 as YSLEER. The CDR3 sequence: CASSQDTGGNQPQHF. CDR3 in DNA: TGCGCCAGCAGCCAAGACACAGGGGGCAATCAGCCCCAGCATTTT.

The chain combines TRBV7-2 with TRBJ1-2; the D gene is possibly TRBD1 (6 bases). The V gene's germline CDR1 is SGHTA and CDR2 FQGNSA. Trimming removed 1 base at V and 8 bases at J, with 17 bases between. The CDR3 has 15 amino acids. CDR3 in amino acids: CASSLDGQSLRGYTF. In nucleotides, the CDR3 is TGTGCCAGCAGCTTAGATGGACAGTCGCTAAGGGGCTACACCTTC.